This TCR beta chain derives from a study of naive and memory T cell subsets. This clonotype has only a few counts. Its specificity is not known. Study observations and caveats: Possibly reflecting memory cells re-expressing CD45RA, a few larger clonotypes occurred in naive repertoires, especially CD8. From naive to CM, EM and EMRA, diversity decreased and Gini increased. Naive and memory subsets had different power law exponents for TCR abundance.

CD4+ T cell IFNgamma after overnight CMV lysate exposure gave donor CMV status. The V gene end was trimmed by 0 bases and the J gene end by 2 bases; junction bases not matched to a gene: 4. The CDR3 length is 15 residues. The germline gives CDR1 SGHKS, CDR2 YYEKEE (reference sequence). The beta constant-region primer was an equimolar mix of two oligonucleotides covering TRBC1 and TRBC2. Four rounds of PCR amplified the ligated cDNA using nested alpha and beta constant-region primers plus SP2. TCRdb reprocessed the UMI-ligation and nested PCR reads via MiXCR and lists one record per CDR3 protein. Here the sample spans under 150,000 distinct CDR3 sequences, approximately 18% being singletons.

This sequence originates from a human donor in good health. The chain employs TRBV5-5 and TRBJ2-7; TRBD2 agrees at 8 bases. The specimen was naive CD8+ T cells from blood. The CDR3 sequence: CASSLGRGAPYEQYF. In nucleotides, the CDR3 is TGTGCCAGCAGCTTGGGGCGGGGGGCGCCCTACGAGCAGTACTTC.